This TCR beta chain is drawn from a study of glioma-infiltrating T cells. Study results and limitations: Gliomas, especially low-grade, showed above-expected tissue-blood divergence; non-neoplastic patients showed below.

The CDR3 is 12 residues long. CDR1 is MNHNS and CDR2 is SASEGT in the germline V gene. The iRepertoire nested amplicon-rescue multiplex PCR amplified TCR alpha and beta CDR3s from RNA. TCRdb fed the multiplex PCR reads into MiXCR, producing one record per CDR3 protein. The sample lists roughly 200,000 distinct CDR3 sequences; over 40% were seen once. This clonotype has a handful of counts. Its target is unknown. With a much larger clone just one base away, this may be a read error. Sequences were obtained from glioma tissue, nonneoplastic brain tissue, or PBMCs (not recorded which). This TCR was sampled from a human donor with low-grade glioma or glioblastoma, undergoing nonglioma brain surgery, or in good health (not recorded which). The rearrangement links TRBV6-1 to TRBJ1-2; a possible D gene is TRBD1 (6 bases). The CDR3 loop reads CASTEDSYDYTF. The CDR3 bases are TGTGCCAGCACTGAGGACAGTTATGACTACACCTTC.